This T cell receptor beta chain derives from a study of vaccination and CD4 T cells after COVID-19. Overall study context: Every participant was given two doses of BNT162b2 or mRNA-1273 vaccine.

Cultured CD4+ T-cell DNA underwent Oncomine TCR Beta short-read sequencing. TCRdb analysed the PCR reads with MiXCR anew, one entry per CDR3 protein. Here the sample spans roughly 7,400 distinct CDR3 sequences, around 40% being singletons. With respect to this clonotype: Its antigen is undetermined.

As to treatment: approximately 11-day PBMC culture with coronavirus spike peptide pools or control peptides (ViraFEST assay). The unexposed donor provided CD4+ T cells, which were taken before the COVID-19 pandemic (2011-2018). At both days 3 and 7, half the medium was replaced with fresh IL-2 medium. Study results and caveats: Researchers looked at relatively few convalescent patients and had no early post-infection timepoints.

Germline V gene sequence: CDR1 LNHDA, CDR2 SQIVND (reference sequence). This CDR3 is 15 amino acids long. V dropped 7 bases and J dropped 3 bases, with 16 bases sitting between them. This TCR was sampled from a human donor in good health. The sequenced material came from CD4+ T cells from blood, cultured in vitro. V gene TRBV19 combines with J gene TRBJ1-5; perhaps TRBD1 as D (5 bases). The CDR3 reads CASIDSPEPNQPQHF. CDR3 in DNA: TGTGCCAGTATCGACAGTCCAGAGCCCAATCAGCCCCAGCATTTT.